This T cell receptor beta chain was captured by sequencing in a study of cytomegalovirus exposure and HLA in healthy donors. Study-level background: The Caucasian-associated ancestry cluster contained about 80% of the approximately 400 genotyped donors. Notes on the study in general: On later analysis, the bulk of CMV-associated TCR beta chains appeared to be HLA-restricted.

Primers included in the PCR were 60 Vbeta and 13 Jbeta primers. This table comes from immunoSEQ multiplex PCR, and its TCRdb copy is limited to in-frame clones, with some not included. The sample contains more than 100,000 clones, 76% of which appear only once. V shed 3 bases and J 6 bases; nucleotides not matched to a gene: 14. The CDR3 spans 17 residues. Germline V lookup: CDR1 LNHDA, CDR2 SQIVND (reference sequence). In the case of this clone: The antigen is undetermined.

This clonotype was sampled from a female donor in good health and CMV-seropositive. Sequencing used PBMCs. V usage is TRBV19 and J usage is TRBJ1-5; 7 bases map to TRBD1. As DNA, the CDR3 is TGTGCCAGTAGTATCGGCGCAGGGGGTTTAGGAGCTCAGCCCCAGCATTTT. It codes for CASSIGAGGLGAQPQHF. Using reference TRBV19 and TRBJ1-5 for the parts outside the CDR3, the full variable domain is DGGITQSPKYLFRKEGQNVTLSCEQNLNHDAMYWYRQDPGQGLRLIYYSQIVNDFQKGDIAEGYSVSREKKESFPLTVTSAQKNPTAFYLCASSIGAGGLGAQPQHFGDGTRLSIL.